This TCR beta chain stems from a study of blood T cell repertoires in COVID-19. Using immunoSEQ multiplex PCR, the repertoire was profiled, and TCRdb retains in-frame clones only, with some absent. This table has some 150,000 clones, roughly four fifths appearing once. This clone came up a few times. The germline V gene has CDR1 LNHDA and CDR2 SQIVND (reference sequence). The V and J ends lost 7 bases and 2 bases, in that order; junction bases with no gene match: 5. This CDR3 has 15 residues. This receptor was identified in a woman of 80 years or more in a cohort sampled during active or convalescent COVID-19. The specimen sequenced was peripheral blood. This chain links TRBV19 with TRBJ1-5; 10 positions match TRBD1. CDR3 nucleotides: TGTGCCAGTACGGGACAGGGGTACGGCAATCAGCCCCAGCATTTT. It codes for CASTGQGYGNQPQHF. Filled out from reference TRBV19 and TRBJ1-5, the complete variable domain reads DGGITQSPKYLFRKEGQNVTLSCEQNLNHDAMYWYRQDPGQGLRLIYYSQIVNDFQKGDIAEGYSVSREKKESFPLTVTSAQKNPTAFYLCASTGQGYGNQPQHFGDGTRLSIL.